What follows are 20 T cell receptor beta chains derived from one specimen sequenced in a study of T-cell reconstitution after alpha-beta-depleted transplantation in children. It was with unique molecular identifiers that the TCRbeta library was prepared. TCRdb reprocessed the PCR reads via MiXCR and lists one record per CDR3 protein. This sample yields 120,000 to 150,000 distinct CDR3 sequences, of which 7.5% to 9% are seen a single time; roughly 20% belongs to the top ten. The material sequenced was PBMCs, mostly from graft donor cells, taken 180 days after TCRalphabeta/CD19-depleted stem cell transplant. The source of these receptors is a female patient between 2 and 10 years old who had a stem cell transplant for congenital amegakaryocytic thrombocytopenia, so the T cells may come from the graft donor.

This clonotype was counted many times. The J gene is TRBJ2-3, the V gene TRBV3-1; D is perhaps TRBD2 (5 bases). The length of the CDR3 is 15 residues. Trimming left V 3 bases short and J 1 base short, with 11 bases between. Looked up from germline, CDR1 is LGHDT and CDR2 is YNNKEL (reference sequence). This CDR3 reads CASSHPARGTDTQYF. The CDR3 DNA is TGTGCCAGCAGCCATCCCGCGCGGGGCACAGATACGCAGTATTTT.

There are many counts of this clonotype. The V call is TRBV20-1, the J call TRBJ2-5; possibly TRBD2 for D (6 bases). This CDR3 spans 15 amino acids. V dropped 4 bases and J dropped 2 bases, with 17 bases sitting between them. Germline CDR1 reads DFQATT; CDR2 reads SNEGSKA (reference sequence). CDR3 DNA sequence: TGCAGTGCTACCCTGTCCCGACTAGGACAAGAGACCCAGTACTTC. It is translated as CSATLSRLGQETQYF.

This clonotype came up many times. V usage is TRBV9 and J usage is TRBJ2-3, with D perhaps matching TRBD2 (6 bases). Trimming removed 0 bases at V and 4 bases at J, with 12 bases between. There are 15 residues in the CDR3. Germline V lookup: CDR1 SGDLS, CDR2 YYNGEE. DNA of the CDR3: TGTGCCAGCAGCGTAGGTACTAGCCGAGCAGATACGCAGTATTTT. This gives the protein CASSVGTSRADTQYF.

V usage is TRBV20-1 and J usage is TRBJ2-5, with 8 nucleotides matching TRBD1. The CDR3 totals 15 residues. Germline V CDR1 and CDR2: DFQATT, SNEGSKA (reference sequence). The V and J ends lost 0 bases and 2 bases, in that order; junction bases with no gene match: 5. The CDR3 loop is CSARDRQGNQETQYF. The DNA for the CDR3 is TGCAGTGCTAGAGATAGACAGGGGAATCAAGAGACCCAGTACTTC.

In this sample, this clonotype turned up many times. The V and J genes are TRBV29-1 and TRBJ2-5, with a possible D match to TRBD2 (6 bases). Germline CDR1 SQVTM, CDR2 ANQGSEA. The CDR3 is 15 amino acids. Trimming cost V 4 bases and J 1 base, with 16 bases left between them. The CDR3: CSVALGSRIQETQYF. The CDR3 DNA reads as TGCAGCGTTGCCCTCGGGAGTCGAATCCAAGAGACCCAGTACTTC.

Many counts were recorded for this clonotype. V usage is TRBV27 and J usage is TRBJ2-5; D might be TRBD1 or TRBD2, each matching 5 bases. The V end was cut by 5 bases, the J end by 5 bases, with 15 bases between. Per germline, CDR1 MNHEY and CDR2 SMNVEV (reference sequence). This CDR3 is built from 14 residues. The CDR3 loop is CASSPLGERETQYF. The DNA for the CDR3 is TGTGCCAGCAGTCCGCTGGGGGAGCGGGAGACCCAGTACTTC.

In its sample, this clonotype was seen many times. The V call is TRBV5-1, the J call TRBJ2-7; the D gene is possibly TRBD2 (5 bases). The CDR3 extends over 15 amino acids. Trimming shortened V by 2 bases and J by 2 bases, and 14 bases separated the two germline ends. Germline V lookup: CDR1 SGHRS, CDR2 YFSETQ. For the CDR3, the DNA is TGCGCCAGCAGCTTACCCGGGGTCGCGACCTACGAGCAGTACTTC. Its translation is CASSLPGVATYEQYF. The entire variable domain, with the rest obtained from reference TRBV5-1 and TRBJ2-7, is as follows: KAGVTQTPRYLIKTRGQQVTLSCSPISGHRSVSWYQQTPGQGLQFLFEYFSETQRNKGNFPGRFSGRQFSNSRSEMNVSTLELGDSALYLCASSLPGVATYEQYFGPGTRLTVT.

The sample holds many counts of this clonotype. CDR3 nucleotide sequence: TGTGCCAGCAGCACGACCGGGACAGGGACCGGGGGCTACACCTTC. Translation gives CASSTTGTGTGGYTF. V is TRBV5-6 and J is TRBJ1-2; 9 bases match TRBD1. CDR3 length: 15 residues. J lost 8 bases, V lost 4 bases, and 12 bases had no gene match. CDR1 is SGHDT and CDR2 is YYEEEE in the germline V gene.

This clonotype was counted many times. The chain couples TRBV11-2 to TRBJ2-1, with D possibly matching TRBD2 (6 bases). The V end lost 1 base, the J end lost 6 bases, and 10 bases lay between the germline ends. CDR1 and CDR2 from the germline V gene are SGHAT and FQNNGV. CDR3 size: 14 residues. The DNA of the CDR3 is TGTGCCAGCAGCTTAGGGTTCGGGAGCAATGAGCAGTTCTTC. This encodes CASSLGFGSNEQFF.

The chain combines TRBV24-1 with TRBJ2-5, with D perhaps matching TRBD1 (6 bases). From germline, CDR1 is KGHDR and CDR2 SFDVKD. The CDR3 loop spans 13 amino acids. Trimming left V 7 bases short and J 2 bases short, with 10 bases between. The CDR3 nucleotides are TGTGCCACCAGGCAGGGGTCGCAAGAGACCCAGTACTTC. Translating gives CATRQGSQETQYF.

This clonotype was counted at least ten times. The chain employs TRBV19 and TRBJ2-1, with 9 bases matching TRBD2. In germline, CDR1 is LNHDA, CDR2 SQIVND (reference sequence). The CDR3 covers 14 residues. The junction had 5 bases not matched to a gene; V was cut back by 6 bases and J by 5 bases. The CDR3 loop is CASRLAGGDNEQFF. Written as DNA, the CDR3 is TGTGCCAGTAGATTGGCGGGAGGGGACAATGAGCAGTTCTTC.

This clonotype was observed at least ten times. DNA of the CDR3: TGTGCCAGCAGCCACGTTGGGACAGAGCGATATAATTCACCCCTCCACTTT. Its protein product is CASSHVGTERYNSPLHF. This chain connects TRBV28 to TRBJ1-6; 7 bases are shared with TRBD1. V shed 6 bases, J shed 4 bases, and the junction held 12 bases outside the gene matches. This CDR3 comprises 17 residues. The germline gives CDR1 MDHEN, CDR2 SYDVKM.

This clonotype was detected ten times or more. The V call is TRBV20-1, the J call TRBJ1-1; maybe TRBD1 (6 bases). The CDR3 loop spans 14 amino acids. The V gene lost 5 bases and the J gene lost 4 bases, with 17 bases spanning the gap. Germline CDR1 is DFQATT and CDR2 is SNEGSKA (reference sequence). CDR3 protein: CSALPTGLGTEAFF. The DNA of the CDR3 is TGCAGTGCTTTGCCAACAGGGCTGGGCACTGAAGCTTTCTTT.

The chain links TRBV5-8 to TRBJ1-6; D gene ambiguous. CDR3 length equals 13 residues. Trimming shortened V by 0 bases and J by 10 bases, and 8 bases separated the two germline ends. Per germline, CDR1 SGHTS and CDR2 YDEGEE. The CDR3 DNA reads as TGTGCCAGCAGCTTGGGGACTAAGTCACCCCTCCACTTT. Protein: CASSLGTKSPLHF.

This clonotype came up many times. The rearrangement joins TRBV29-1 to TRBJ2-1, with 11 bases that match TRBD1. The CDR3 loop spans 13 amino acids. Germline CDR1 SQVTM, CDR2 ANQGSEA. The V and J ends lost 7 bases and 12 bases, in that order; junction bases with no gene match: 11. In DNA form, the CDR3 reads TGCAGCGACCGGGACAGGGGGAGGGTTGGGCAGTTCTTC. Translating gives CSDRDRGRVGQFF.

This clonotype was recorded a few times. The rearrangement links TRBV5-6 to TRBJ2-7; the D gene is possibly TRBD1 (6 bases). Trimming pared 5 bases from V and 5 bases from J, leaving 20 bases between. The CDR3 loop spans 15 amino acids. The germline V gene encodes CDR1 SGHDT and CDR2 YYEEEE. Here the CDR3 DNA reads TGTGCCAGCAGTCCCGGACAATTTGGGGGCAACGAGCAGTACTTC. It translates to CASSPGQFGGNEQYF.

This clonotype occurred many times. V usage is TRBV29-1 and J usage is TRBJ2-3; the match to TRBD2 covers 7 bases. J was trimmed by 0 bases and V by 6 bases; bases with no gene match: 3. There are 13 residues in the CDR3. CDR1 SQVTM and CDR2 ANQGSEA come from the germline V gene. The CDR3 DNA is TGCAGCGTGGGGGGGACTAGCACAGATACGCAGTATTTT. Translation gives CSVGGTSTDTQYF.

The chain joins TRBV20-1 to TRBJ2-2; TRBD2 matches 11 bases. Per the germline V gene, CDR1 is DFQATT and CDR2 is SNEGSKA (reference sequence). V was clipped by 0 bases and J by 2 bases; unmatched bases: 5. The CDR3 extends over 17 amino acids. CDR3 region: CSARDATSGTNTGELFF. The CDR3 nucleotides are TGCAGTGCTAGAGACGCGACTAGCGGGACAAACACCGGGGAGCTGTTTTTT.

This clonotype was detected many times. The chain joins TRBV29-1 to TRBJ2-7; D call uncertain. The CDR3 contains 12 residues. The germline V gene has CDR1 SQVTM and CDR2 ANQGSEA. The V end was cut by 7 bases, the J end by 4 bases, with 14 bases between. This chain's CDR3 is CSGGSAHYEQYF. CDR3 DNA: TGCAGCGGCGGATCAGCCCATTACGAGCAGTACTTC.

With respect to this clonotype: Germline is not matched at one junction end, which may reflect a read error. V gene TRBV11-2 combines with J gene TRBJ2-2; 8 bases map to TRBD2. This CDR3 has 18 amino acids. CDR1 and CDR2 from the germline V gene are SGHAT and FQNNGV. CDR3 loop: CASSLYRLAGGYTGEPFF. CDR3 DNA: TGTGCCAGCAGCCTATACCGTCTGGCGGGAGGTTACACCGGGGAGCCGTTTTTT.